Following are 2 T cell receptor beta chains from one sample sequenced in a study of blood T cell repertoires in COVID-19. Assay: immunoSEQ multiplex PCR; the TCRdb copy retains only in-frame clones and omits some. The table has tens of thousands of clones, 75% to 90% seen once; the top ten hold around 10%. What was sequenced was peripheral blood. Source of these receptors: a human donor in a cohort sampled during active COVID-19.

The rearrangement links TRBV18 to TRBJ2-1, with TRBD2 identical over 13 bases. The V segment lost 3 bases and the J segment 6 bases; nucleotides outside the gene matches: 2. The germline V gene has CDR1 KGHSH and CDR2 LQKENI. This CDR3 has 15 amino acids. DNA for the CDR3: TGTGCCAGCTCACCCGGGACTAGCGGGGCCAATGAGCAGTTCTTC. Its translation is CASSPGTSGANEQFF.

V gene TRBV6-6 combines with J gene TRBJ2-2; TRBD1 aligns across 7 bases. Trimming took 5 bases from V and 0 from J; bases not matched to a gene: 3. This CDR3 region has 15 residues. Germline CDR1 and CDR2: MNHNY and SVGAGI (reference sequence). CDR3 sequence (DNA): TGTGCCAGCAGTCTCCAGGGGGCGAACACCGGGGAGCTGTTTTTT. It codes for CASSLQGANTGELFF.